The source of this T cell receptor (beta chain) is a study of T cell repertoires in cytomegalovirus infection. Study details: Used in the study were CMV epitopes, some recently identified and HLA-C-restricted, others well-studied and HLA-B-restricted. The public TCR beta signatures pointed to both CMV infection and matching HLA type. Regarding the study as a whole: The ex vivo response was dominated by HLA-C-restricted CMV-specific TCR beta clonotypes.

TCRdb itself ran the reads through MiXCR, one entry per CDR3 protein. Altogether about 110,000 distinct CDR3 sequences are present, about 30% being singletons, with the ten largest covering about 81%. CDR3 length: 14 amino acids. Germline V gives CDR1 MGHRA, CDR2 YSYEKL. The V gene lost 0 bases and the J gene lost 0 bases, with 6 bases spanning the gap. Comment on this clonotype: Its antigen is not identified.

The origin of this receptor is a human donor in good health (CMV status not recorded). Some clones in this sample may be carry-over from other donors' samples. The specimen was CD8+ T cells from cultured PBMCs, collected from culture after CMV antigen stimulation. This rearrangement joins TRBV4-1 to TRBJ2-7; no reliable D call. In DNA, the CDR3 is TGCGCCAGCAGCCAAGACGGAGCCTCCTACGAGCAGTACTTC. Translation gives CASSQDGASYEQYF.